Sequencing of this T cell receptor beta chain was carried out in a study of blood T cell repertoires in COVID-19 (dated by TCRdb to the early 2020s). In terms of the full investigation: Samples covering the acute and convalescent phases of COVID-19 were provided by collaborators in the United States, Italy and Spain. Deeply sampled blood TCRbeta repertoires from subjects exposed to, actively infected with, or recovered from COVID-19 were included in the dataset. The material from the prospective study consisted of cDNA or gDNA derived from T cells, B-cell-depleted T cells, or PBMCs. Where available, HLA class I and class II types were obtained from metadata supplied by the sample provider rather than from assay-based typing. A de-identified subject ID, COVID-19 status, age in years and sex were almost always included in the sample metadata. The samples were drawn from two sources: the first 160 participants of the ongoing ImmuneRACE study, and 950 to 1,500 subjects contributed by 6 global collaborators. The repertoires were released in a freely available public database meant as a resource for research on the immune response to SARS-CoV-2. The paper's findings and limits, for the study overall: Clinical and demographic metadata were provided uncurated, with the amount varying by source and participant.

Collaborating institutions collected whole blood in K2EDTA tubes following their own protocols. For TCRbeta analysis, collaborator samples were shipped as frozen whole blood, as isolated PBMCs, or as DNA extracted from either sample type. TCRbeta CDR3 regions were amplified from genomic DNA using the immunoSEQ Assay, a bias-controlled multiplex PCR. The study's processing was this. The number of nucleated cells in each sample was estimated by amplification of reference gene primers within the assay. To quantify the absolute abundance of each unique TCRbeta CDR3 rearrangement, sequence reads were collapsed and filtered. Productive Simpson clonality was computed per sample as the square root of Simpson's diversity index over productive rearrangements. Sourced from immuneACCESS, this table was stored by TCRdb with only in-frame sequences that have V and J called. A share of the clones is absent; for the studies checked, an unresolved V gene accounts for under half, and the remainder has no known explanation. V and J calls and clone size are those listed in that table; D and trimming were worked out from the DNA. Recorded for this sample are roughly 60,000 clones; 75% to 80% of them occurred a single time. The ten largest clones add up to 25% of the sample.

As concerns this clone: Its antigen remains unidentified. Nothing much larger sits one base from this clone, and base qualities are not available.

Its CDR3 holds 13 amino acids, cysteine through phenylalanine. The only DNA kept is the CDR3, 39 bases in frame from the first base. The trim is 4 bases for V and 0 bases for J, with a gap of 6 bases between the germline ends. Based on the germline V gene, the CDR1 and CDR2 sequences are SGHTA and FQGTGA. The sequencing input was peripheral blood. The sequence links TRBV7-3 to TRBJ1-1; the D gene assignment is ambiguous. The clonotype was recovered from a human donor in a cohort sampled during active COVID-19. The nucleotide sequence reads TGTGCCAGCAGCTCCCAATTGAACACTGAAGCTTTCTTT. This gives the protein CASSSQLNTEAFF.